These 7 T cell receptor beta chains were all obtained from the same sample, sequenced in a study of T-cell reconstitution after alpha-beta-depleted transplantation in children listed by TCRdb under 2016. The library was built by means of PCR. Sequencing was carried out with an Illumina HiSeq 2500. TCR library preparation used molecular barcoding, with unique molecular identifiers applied to normalize quantification of the TCRbeta repertoire. The public reads were quality trimmed at Q25 with fastp and then assembled into clones with MiXCR by TCRdb, keeping productive beta chains. Rows merge per CDR3 protein into single entries with the most common DNA and genes. In this sample the table shows hundreds of thousands of distinct CDR3 sequences, under 15% of which occur a single time. The top ten hold around 5.6% of the sample. The specimen comprised PBMCs from the stem cell graft donor, sampled from the stem cell graft. The source of these receptors is a human donor who donated a stem cell graft to a child with combined immunodeficiency.

There are many counts of this clonotype. The chain links TRBV6-5 to TRBJ2-1, with TRBD2 identical over 9 bases. Germline CDR1 reads MNHEY; CDR2 reads SVGAGI. This CDR3 is built from 15 residues. After removal of 1 base from V and 9 bases from J, the junction contained 7 bases not matched to a gene. The chain's CDR3 is CASSYLRGGLVEQFF. CDR3 DNA: TGTGCCAGCAGTTACTTGCGGGGGGGCCTGGTTGAGCAGTTCTTC.

V is TRBV9 and J is TRBJ1-4, with a tentative D call TRBD1 (6 bases). The germline V and J ends were trimmed by 3 bases and 3 bases, with 15 bases remaining between them. There are 16 residues in the CDR3. Germline V gene data show CDR1 as SGDLS and CDR2 as YYNGEE. This chain's CDR3 is CASSDREGDSNEKLFF. The CDR3 nucleotides are TGTGCCAGCAGCGACAGGGAGGGGGATTCTAATGAAAAACTGTTTTTT.

This clonotype was counted many times. The J gene is TRBJ2-1, the V gene TRBV29-1; tentative D call: TRBD2 (6 bases). This CDR3 contains 12 residues. Germline-derived CDR1 and CDR2 are SQVTM and ANQGSEA. CDR3 nucleotide sequence: TGCAGTGGAGGGAGGTGGAACAATGAGCAGTTCTTC. This translates into CSGGRWNNEQFF.

The sample holds many counts of this clonotype. This chain uses TRBV20-1 with TRBJ2-7; TRBD2 might be the D (5 bases). With 5 bases removed from V and 1 base from J, the gap between germline ends came to 12 bases. Germline V gene lookup returns CDR1 DFQATT and CDR2 SNEGSKA (reference sequence). The CDR3 runs to 13 residues. CDR3 sequence: CSALSGESYEQYF. In DNA form, the CDR3 reads TGCAGTGCTTTGAGCGGAGAATCCTACGAGCAGTACTTC.

In its sample, this clonotype was seen a few times. The gene calls are TRBV5-1 and TRBJ2-5; TRBD2 matches 14 bases. The ends lost 0 bases at V and 8 bases at J; junction bases unmatched: 6. Germline assignment: CDR1 SGHRS and CDR2 YFSETQ. The CDR3 totals 16 residues. CDR3 amino acids: CASSLGGTSGGRTQYF. CDR3 DNA sequence: TGCGCCAGCAGCTTGGGCGGGACTAGCGGGGGTCGAACCCAGTACTTC.

The chain links TRBV7-9 to TRBJ2-7, with TRBD1 as a possible D gene (6 bases). In germline, CDR1 is SEHNR, CDR2 FQNEAQ (reference sequence). This CDR3 is 15 amino acids long. V dropped 2 bases and J dropped 4 bases, with 15 bases sitting between them. The CDR3 nucleotides are TGTGCCAGCAGCTTACGGACAGACAAAAAATACGAGCAGTACTTC. Protein: CASSLRTDKKYEQYF. The variable domain in full, completed from reference TRBV7-9 and TRBJ2-7, reads DTGVSQNPRHKITKRGQNVTFRCDPISEHNRLYWYRQTLGQGPEFLTYFQNEAQLEKSRLLSDRFSAERPKGSFSTLEIQRTEQGDSAMYLCASSLRTDKKYEQYFGPGTRLTVT.

This clonotype was picked up a small number of times. The CDR3 region has the DNA TGTGCCAGCTCACCAGAACAGGCCTACTACGAGCAGTACTTC. It yields the protein CASSPEQAYYEQYF. J is TRBJ2-7 and V is TRBV18; D is perhaps TRBD1 (5 bases). Per germline, CDR1 KGHSH and CDR2 LQKENI. The germline V and J ends were trimmed by 2 bases and 3 bases, with 11 bases remaining between them. There are 14 residues in the CDR3.